One sample yielded the 5 T cell receptor beta chains listed below, sequenced in a study of blood T cell repertoires in COVID-19. The protocol was immunoSEQ multiplex PCR, while the TCRdb copy is restricted to in-frame clones and leaves out a portion. Seen here are some 75,000 clones, around 80% observed once, and the top ten hold about 13%. Input material: peripheral blood. These receptors were collected from a man aged 45-65 years with COVID-19, enrolled during active disease.

The genes are TRBV25-1 and TRBJ2-7, with 10 bases identical to TRBD1. The CDR3 totals 14 residues. Trimming at V came to 6 bases and at J to 3 bases, leaving 5 bases not matched to a gene. Germline CDR1 is MGHDK and CDR2 is SYGVNS. The CDR3 DNA follows: TGTGCCAGCAGGCTGACAGGGGGCAACTACGAGCAGTACTTC. This codes for CASRLTGGNYEQYF.

To note about this clone: This sample also contains other DNA sequences that code for the same CDR3. The rearrangement joins TRBV28 to TRBJ2-7; 11 bases line up with TRBD2. V lost 4 bases and J lost 1; bases outside the gene matches: 6. Germline V gene data show CDR1 as MDHEN and CDR2 as SYDVKM. There are 16 residues in the CDR3. For the CDR3, the DNA is TGTGCCAGCAGTTCCCCCGGGACTAGCGGTTCCTACGAGCAGTACTTC. It specifies CASSSPGTSGSYEQYF.

The chain links TRBV7-2 to TRBJ1-1; 8 nucleotides line up with TRBD1. Germline V gene lookup returns CDR1 SGHTA and CDR2 FQGNSA. The CDR3 loop spans 15 amino acids. J lost 1 base, V lost 5 bases, and 6 bases had no gene match. The CDR3 DNA sequence: TGTGCCAGCAGCACGCGGACAGGGAGGAACACTGAAGCTTTCTTT. Residues: CASSTRTGRNTEAFF. The complete variable domain, with remaining parts taken from reference TRBV7-2 and TRBJ1-1, reads GAGVSQSPSNKVTEKGKDVELRCDPISGHTALYWYRQSLGQGLEFLIYFQGNSAPDKSGLPSDRFSAERTGGSVSTLTIQRTQQEDSAVYLCASSTRTGRNTEAFFGQGTRLTVV.

The J gene is TRBJ2-5, the V gene TRBV5-1, with D possibly being TRBD1 (5 bases). Trimming stripped 1 base from V and 2 bases from J, with 9 bases between. The CDR3 has 14 residues. Per the germline V gene, CDR1 is SGHRS and CDR2 is YFSETQ. CDR3 DNA sequence: TGCGCCAGCAGCTTGAACACAGGACAAGAGACCCAGTACTTC. Translating gives CASSLNTGQETQYF.

The J gene is TRBJ1-1, the V gene TRBV4-3; a weak D match, TRBD1 (6 bases). This CDR3 comprises 17 residues. Germline lookup yields CDR1 LGHNA and CDR2 YSLEER. With 3 bases removed from V and 5 bases from J, the gap between germline ends came to 22 bases. The CDR3 region has the DNA TGCGCCAGCAGCCACTCGACAGGCCTATCGGGATGGACTGAAGCTTTCTTT. This sequence encodes CASSHSTGLSGWTEAFF.